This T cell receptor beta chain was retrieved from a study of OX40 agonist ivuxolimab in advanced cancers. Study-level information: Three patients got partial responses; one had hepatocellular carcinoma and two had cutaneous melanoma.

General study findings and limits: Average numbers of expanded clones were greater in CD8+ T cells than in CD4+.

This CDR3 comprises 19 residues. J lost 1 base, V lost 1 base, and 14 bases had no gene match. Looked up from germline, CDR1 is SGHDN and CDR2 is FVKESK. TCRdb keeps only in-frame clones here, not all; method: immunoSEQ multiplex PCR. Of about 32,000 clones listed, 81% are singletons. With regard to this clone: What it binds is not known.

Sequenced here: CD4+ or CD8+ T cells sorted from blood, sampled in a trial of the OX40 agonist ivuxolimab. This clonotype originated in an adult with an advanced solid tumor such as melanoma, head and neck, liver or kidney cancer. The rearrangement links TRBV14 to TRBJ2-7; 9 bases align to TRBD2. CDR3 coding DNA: TGTGCCAGCAGCCAAGGCGTAAATCGAGCGGGAGGCGATTCCTACGAGCAGTACTTC. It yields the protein CASSQGVNRAGGDSYEQYF.